Sequencing of this T cell receptor (beta chain) was carried out in a study of CD8 T cells in ankylosing spondylitis. TCRdb reanalysed the 5' RACE reads using MiXCR and keeps one entry per CDR3 protein. Altogether 250,000 to 350,000 distinct CDR3 sequences are present, 15% to 20% being singletons, with the ten largest covering under 8.5%. Of note for this clonotype: The antigen is undetermined.

Regarding the study as a whole: Clones tied to disease were said to be significantly enriched in matched ankylosing spondylitis synovial fluid. For ankylosing spondylitis blood, a TCR beta motif of about eight highly homologous variants appeared characteristic.

Sample: blood, either unsorted or a sorted T cell fraction (not recorded which). The origin of this receptor is a male donor with ankylosing spondylitis or in good health (not recorded which).

This chain's CDR3 is CEGATGELFF. The DNA for the CDR3 is TGTGAGGGGGCCACCGGGGAGCTGTTTTTT. The chain links TRBV12-3 or TRBV12-4 to TRBJ2-2; 7 nucleotides match TRBD1. The CDR3 has 10 residues.